The 2 T cell receptor beta chains presented below share a single source sample, sequenced in a study of control samples from healthy donors and cancer patients. Profiled with immunoSEQ multiplex PCR; TCRdb holds only in-frame clones, not every one. The data contain some 120,000 clones, 75% to 95% of them singletons. Input material: blood. The receptors here all came from a man aged 18-30 years in good health.

This CDR3 is CASSYNRDTEAFF. The CDR3 nucleotides read TGTGCCAGCAGTTACAACAGGGACACTGAAGCTTTCTTT. The rearrangement links TRBV6-5 to TRBJ1-1, with D possibly matching TRBD1 (6 bases). The V gene's germline CDR1 is MNHEY and CDR2 SVGAGI. This CDR3 contains 13 residues. Trimming took 2 bases from V and 3 from J, leaving 7 bases between them.

CDR3 region: CASSRTGYEQYF. For the CDR3, the DNA is TGTGCCAGCAGCAGGACAGGCTACGAGCAGTACTTC. The chain uses TRBV14 and TRBJ2-7, with 7 bases matching TRBD1. CDR3 size: 12 residues. The V gene's germline CDR1 is SGHDN and CDR2 FVKESK. The junction had 1 base not matched to a gene; V was cut back by 5 bases and J by 3 bases.